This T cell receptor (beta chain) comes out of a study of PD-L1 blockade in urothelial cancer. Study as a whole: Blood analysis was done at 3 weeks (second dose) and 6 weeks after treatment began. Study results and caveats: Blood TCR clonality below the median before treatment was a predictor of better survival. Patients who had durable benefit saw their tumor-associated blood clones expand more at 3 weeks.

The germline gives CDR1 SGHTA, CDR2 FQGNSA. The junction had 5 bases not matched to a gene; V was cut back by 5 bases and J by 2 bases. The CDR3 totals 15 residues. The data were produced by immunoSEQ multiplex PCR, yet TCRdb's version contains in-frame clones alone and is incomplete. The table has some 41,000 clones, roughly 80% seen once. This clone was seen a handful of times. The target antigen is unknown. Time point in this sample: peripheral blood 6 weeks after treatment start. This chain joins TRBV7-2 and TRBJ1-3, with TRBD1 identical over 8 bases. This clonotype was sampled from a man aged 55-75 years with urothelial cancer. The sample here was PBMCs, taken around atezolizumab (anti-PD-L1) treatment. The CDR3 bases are TGTGCCAGCAGCATCGACAGGGGAACTGGAAACACCATATATTTT. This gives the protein CASSIDRGTGNTIYF.